The 5 T cell receptor beta chains below were found in one sample sequenced in a study of blood T cell repertoires in COVID-19 (dated by TCRdb to the early 2020s). Library creation used the immunoSEQ multiplex PCR assay. TCRdb limited this immuneACCESS table to in-frame rearrangements with V and J called. A share of clones is missing; checked studies link under half to unresolved V genes, and the rest is unexplained. Present in this sample are around 40,000 clones, around 87% of which were seen just once. Under 30% of the sample is taken by the ten largest. The sequenced sample consisted of peripheral blood. These receptor sequences come from a man in his fifties with active or convalescent COVID-19.

The V call is TRBV19, the J call TRBJ2-7, with TRBD1 as a possible D gene (6 bases). The V gene's germline CDR1 is LNHDA and CDR2 SQIVND (reference sequence). Trimming stripped 4 bases from V and 5 bases from J, with 9 bases between. The CDR3 runs to 12 residues. The CDR3 loop is CASSTAGDEQYF. CDR3 coding DNA: TGTGCCAGTAGTACGGCAGGGGACGAGCAGTACTTC.

The gene calls are TRBV19 and TRBJ1-1; 9 nucleotides match TRBD1. Trimming removed 5 bases from V and 3 bases from J; junction bases left unmatched: 7. Germline V gives CDR1 LNHDA, CDR2 SQIVND (reference sequence). This CDR3 is built from 15 residues. This chain's CDR3 is CASSVGQGRDTEAFF. The CDR3 region has the DNA TGTGCCAGTAGTGTGGGACAGGGCCGGGACACTGAAGCTTTCTTT.

J is TRBJ1-1 and V is TRBV30, with 10 nucleotides matching TRBD1. J was trimmed by 9 bases and V by 2 bases; bases with no gene match: 9. There are 14 residues in the CDR3. The germline CDR1 and CDR2 sequences are GTSNPN and SVGIG (reference sequence). CDR3 residues: CAWSRDRGLNKAFF. Written as DNA, the CDR3 is TGTGCCTGGAGTCGGGACAGGGGCCTGAATAAAGCTTTCTTT. The complete variable domain, with remaining parts taken from reference TRBV30 and TRBJ1-1, reads SQTIHQWPATLVQPVGSPLSLECTVEGTSNPNLYWYRQAAGRGLQLLFYSVGIGQISSEVPQNLSASRPQDRQFILSSKKLLLSDSGFYLCAWSRDRGLNKAFFGQGTRLTVV.

The genes are TRBV7-3 and TRBJ2-1, with TRBD2 matching over 14 bases. The V gene end was trimmed by 4 bases and the J gene end by 6 bases; junction bases not matched to a gene: 5. This CDR3 has 16 amino acids. Germline loops: CDR1 SGHTA, CDR2 FQGTGA. CDR3 coding DNA: TGTGCCAGCAGCTCCGGGACTAGCGGGAGCGCCAATGAGCAGTTCTTC. Translating gives CASSSGTSGSANEQFF. Looking up the rest from reference TRBV7-3 and TRBJ2-1 gives the full variable domain: GAGVSQTPSNKVTEKGKYVELRCDPISGHTALYWYRQSLGQGPEFLIYFQGTGAADDSGLPNDRFFAVRPEGSVSTLKIQRTERGDSAVYLCASSSGTSGSANEQFFGPGTRLTVL.

This chain links TRBV4-1 with TRBJ1-2, with a weak D call TRBD1 (6 bases). The V gene's germline CDR1 is MGHRA and CDR2 YSYEKL. CDR3 length: 14 amino acids. V was trimmed by 0 bases and J by 3 bases, leaving 8 bases between them. The CDR3 DNA is TGCGCCAGCAGCCAAGAGCGACAGGACTATGGCTACACCTTC. It yields the protein CASSQERQDYGYTF.